This T cell receptor beta chain emerged from a study of T cell responses to AZD1222 COVID-19 vaccine. V lost 0 bases to trimming and J lost 1 base, with 10 bases between them. The CDR3 loop spans 16 amino acids. CDR1 is MNHEY and CDR2 is SVGEGT in the germline V gene. With respect to this clone: Its antigen remains unknown.

Whole-study results and caveats: The donors showed a predominance of white British ancestry and of females, with possible underestimation of clonal diversity. The breadth and depth of Spike-specific TCRs increased once two AZD1222 doses had been given.

The assay was immunoSEQ multiplex PCR, and TCRdb's table has in-frame clones only and misses some. The data show some 150,000 clones, approximately 90% seen once. The rearrangement uses TRBV6-2 or TRBV6-3 and TRBJ1-5, with TRBD1 as a possible D gene (5 bases). The receptor was derived from an adult in good health. Sequenced material: peripheral blood, taken on day 0 of MenACWY control vaccination. CDR3 DNA sequence: TGTGCCAGCAGTTACTCGCCGGGGGGGAGCAATCAGCCCCAGCATTTT. Amino acid sequence: CASSYSPGGSNQPQHF.